A selection of T cell receptor beta chains follows, all from one sample in a study of T cell responses to AZD1222 COVID-19 vaccine. The assay was immunoSEQ multiplex PCR, and TCRdb's table has in-frame clones only and misses some. In the table there are just over 90,000 clones, more than 80% of which are singletons. The specimen was peripheral blood, collected 28 days after the second AZD1222 dose. The origin of the receptors is an adult who received the AZD1222 COVID-19 vaccine. Each CDR3 is given with its conserved first and last residue. A D gene is named only where the DNA matches it firmly. Some rows mark clone size as missing; the rest say once, few, many or name a class of expanded clone.

j_call,v_call,clone_size,d_call,cdr3_nt,cdr3_aa
TRBJ1-2,TRBV9,NA,NA,TGTGCCAGCCGAGGGGCAGGGGAGCTTGGCTACACCTTC,CASRGAGELGYTF
TRBJ1-5,TRBV2,NA,NA,TGTGCCAGCAGTTTCTACGGGGCAGGGTGGGTCGATCAGCCCCAGCATTTT,CASSFYGAGWVDQPQHF
TRBJ2-1,TRBV5-4,NA,TRBD1,TGTGCCAGCAGCTTGGACAGGGGGACACACAATGAGCAGTTCTTC,CASSLDRGTHNEQFF
TRBJ1-5,TRBV2,NA,TRBD1,TGTGCCAGCAGTGAACGGGGGACAGGGCTAAGCAATCAGCCCCAGCATTTT,CASSERGTGLSNQPQHF
TRBJ1-1,TRBV15,NA,NA,TGTGCCACCAGCAGAGATACTAGGGCTGAAGCTTTCTTT,CATSRDTRAEAFF
TRBJ1-2,TRBV15,NA,TRBD1,TGTGCCACCAGCAGAGACCAAATTCCGGGACAGAGCTATGGCTACACCTTC,CATSRDQIPGQSYGYTF
TRBJ1-1,TRBV20-1,NA,NA,TGCAGTGCTAGATGGGGCTCGGGAGCTTTCTTT,CSARWGSGAFF
TRBJ2-3,TRBV7-6,NA,NA,TGTGCCAGCAGCTTAGTGGGTCCGTCGGATACGCAGTATTTT,CASSLVGPSDTQYF
TRBJ1-2,TRBV6-6,once,NA,TGTGCCAGCAGTCCCCAGGGCGCCTTTATCGCCAAGGGGTATGGCTACACCTTC,CASSPQGAFIAKGYGYTF
TRBJ2-7,TRBV23-1,NA,TRBD2,TGCCCGGCCGACGAGCGGGAGGACCGCGAGCAGTACTTC,CPADEREDREQYF
TRBJ1-1,TRBV7-9,NA,NA,TGTGCCAGCAGCTTAATCGGGCAGACGAACACTGAAGCTTTCTTT,CASSLIGQTNTEAFF
TRBJ2-2,TRBV10-3,NA,TRBD1,TGTGCCATCACAGGACAGGGTAACACCGGGGAGCTGTTTTTT,CAITGQGNTGELFF
TRBJ2-1,TRBV5-1,NA,NA,TGCGCCAGCAGCCCGGACTGGGGAAGCTCCTACAATGAGCAGTTCTTC,CASSPDWGSSYNEQFF
TRBJ1-2,TRBV2,NA,NA,TGTGCCAGCATGGGTACGCGAGCTACTAACTATGGCTACACCTTC,CASMGTRATNYGYTF
TRBJ1-6,TRBV3-1/TRBV3-2,NA,NA,TGTGCCAGCAGCCAAGATGGCCGTTCACCCCTCCACTTT,CASSQDGRSPLHF
TRBJ1-5,TRBV19,once,NA,TGTGCCAGTACTTGGACCTTTGATCAGCCCCAGCATTTT,CASTWTFDQPQHF
TRBJ1-1,TRBV6-5,NA,TRBD1,TGTGCCAGCAGCGCAAGACAGGGTTTATGGACTGAAGCTTTCTTT,CASSARQGLWTEAFF
TRBJ1-5,TRBV6-4,NA,NA,TGTGCCAGCAGTGACTCATTCAGCCCCCCGGATCAGCCCCAGCATTTT,CASSDSFSPPDQPQHF
TRBJ1-5,TRBV6-2/TRBV6-3,few,NA,TGTGCCAGCAGTTACGACGGAATCAATCAGCCCCAGCATTTT,CASSYDGINQPQHF
TRBJ2-7,TRBV4-1,NA,NA,TGCGCCAGCAGCTTACAGGCCGGTCTCTACGAGCAGTACTTC,CASSLQAGLYEQYF
TRBJ1-5,TRBV19,NA,NA,TGTGCCAGTGAGGACAATAGCAATCAGCCCCAGCATTTT,CASEDNSNQPQHF
TRBJ2-7,TRBV18,NA,NA,TGTGCCAGCTCACCGCAACGGCAAACCTACGAGCAGTACTTC,CASSPQRQTYEQYF
TRBJ1-4,TRBV3-1/TRBV3-2,NA,NA,TGTGCCAGCAGCCGGGAGATAAATGAAAAACTGTTTTTT,CASSREINEKLFF
TRBJ1-5,TRBV2,NA,NA,TGTGCCAGCAGGCCGAAGGCTGCGTATAGCAATCAACCCCAGCATTTT,CASRPKAAYSNQPQHF
TRBJ2-5,TRBV11-1,NA,TRBD2,TGTGCCAGCAGCTTGGGAGGGACGGAGACCCAGTACTTC,CASSLGGTETQYF
TRBJ2-3,TRBV6-4,few,TRBD2,TGTGCCAGCAGCTTAGCGGGAGCATCGGGCACAGATACGCAGTATTTT,CASSLAGASGTDTQYF
TRBJ1-2,TRBV5-1,once,TRBD1,TGCGCCAGCAGCTTGTACGAAGGACAGGGGGCTGGGACCTTC,CASSLYEGQGAGTF
TRBJ2-1,TRBV29-1,NA,NA,TGCAGCGTTGCAGGGGTTGGCAATGAGCAGTTCTTC,CSVAGVGNEQFF
TRBJ1-2,TRBV12-3/TRBV12-4,NA,NA,TGTGCCAGCAGTTTAACAGCCCTCTATGGCTACACCTTC,CASSLTALYGYTF
TRBJ2-4,TRBV5-4,NA,NA,TGTGCCAGCAGCTCGGGATATCAGGAGGGGCTGACCAAAAACATTCAGTACTTC,CASSSGYQEGLTKNIQYF
TRBJ1-2,TRBV6-5,NA,NA,TGTGCCAGCAGTTATAATCGAAAAAACTATGGCTACACCTTC,CASSYNRKNYGYTF
TRBJ2-5,TRBV3-1/TRBV3-2,NA,NA,TGTGCCAGCAGCCAGACCGGGACCCCCGGGGAGACCCAGTACTTC,CASSQTGTPGETQYF
TRBJ2-7,TRBV7-8,NA,NA,TGTGCCAGCTCTCCTTTCCGGGACTTAACCTACGAGCAGTACTTC,CASSPFRDLTYEQYF
TRBJ2-3,TRBV3-1/TRBV3-2,few,NA,TGTGCCAGCAGCCAAGATCCCGGGCCCCTCACAGATACGCAGTATTTT,CASSQDPGPLTDTQYF
TRBJ1-2,TRBV30,few,NA,TGTGCCTGGAGTGTCACTTCTGGTGGCTACACCTTC,CAWSVTSGGYTF
TRBJ1-2,TRBV12-3/TRBV12-4,NA,NA,TGTGCCAGCAGTCAAGGGCTGGGCTATGGCTACACCTTC,CASSQGLGYGYTF
TRBJ1-2,TRBV10-3,NA,NA,TGTGCCATCAGTGAGTCGACCGGGGGGTACTATGGCTACACCTTC,CAISESTGGYYGYTF
TRBJ2-1,TRBV20-1,once,NA,TGCAGTGTCGATGAGCAGTTCTTC,CSVDEQFF
TRBJ2-5,TRBV4-2,NA,TRBD2,TGTGCCAGCAGCCCCCCGGGACTAAGGGAGACCCAGTACTTC,CASSPPGLRETQYF
TRBJ2-7,TRBV3-1/TRBV3-2,NA,NA,TGTGCCAGCAGCCCCCGCAGCGAAGCTGGCGAGCAGTACTTC,CASSPRSEAGEQYF
TRBJ2-1,TRBV11-3,NA,TRBD1,TGTGCCAGCAGCCCAGACAGCCGACAGGGTTTTGGGAATGAGCAGTTCTTC,CASSPDSRQGFGNEQFF
TRBJ1-1,TRBV30,NA,NA,TGTGCCTCGACTGGATGGTACGCCTTGAACACTGAAGCTTTCTTT,CASTGWYALNTEAFF
TRBJ2-2,TRBV19,NA,NA,TGTGCCAGTAGTATAGCGGGGTCCGGGGAGCTGTTTTTT,CASSIAGSGELFF
TRBJ1-2,TRBV18,NA,NA,TGTGCCAGCTCACCACAATCCCAGCAGGGCGTCTATGGCTACACCTTC,CASSPQSQQGVYGYTF
TRBJ1-2,TRBV27,NA,NA,TGTGCCAGCAGTTCGCAAGGGGGGCCCTATGGCTACACCTTC,CASSSQGGPYGYTF
TRBJ2-7,TRBV30,NA,NA,TGTGCCTGGAGTGGCAGGTCTGCCTACGAGCAGTACTTC,CAWSGRSAYEQYF
TRBJ1-3,TRBV19,NA,NA,TGTGCCAGCGTCCGAGACCCCGGTTATACTGGAAACACCATATATTTT,CASVRDPGYTGNTIYF
TRBJ1-2,TRBV7-9,once,NA,TGTGCCAGCAGCTTAATGGCGTATGGCTACACCTTC,CASSLMAYGYTF
TRBJ2-1,TRBV6-5,NA,TRBD2,TGTGCCAGCCGGACTAGCGGGTTGAATGAGCAGTTCTTC,CASRTSGLNEQFF
TRBJ1-1,TRBV5-1,NA,NA,TGCGCCAGCAGCTCCGGCCCTGGGAACACTGAAGCTTTCTTT,CASSSGPGNTEAFF
TRBJ2-1,TRBV29-1,few,NA,TGCAGCGTTGAGCTTCTGACTCTAGGGGTATACAATGAGCAGTTCTTC,CSVELLTLGVYNEQFF
TRBJ2-2,TRBV24-1,NA,TRBD1,TGTGCCACCAGTGAGACGACAGGGCCGAGCACCGGGGAGCTGTTTTTT,CATSETTGPSTGELFF